This passage covers 12 T cell receptor beta chains from one sample sequenced in a study of T cells in Graves' hyperthyroidism and ophthalmopathy. Researchers amplified the TCR beta CDR3 regions from RNA transcripts. HTBI primers were employed in a first-round RT-PCR of the TCR CDR3. MiXCR was run by TCRdb on the multiplex PCR reads, yielding one entry per CDR3 protein. This sample carries about 600,000 distinct CDR3 sequences, about 16% of them seen once, and the ten largest clones take approximately 3.5%. The source material was blood. These receptors were obtained from a woman in her thirties or forties with Graves' ophthalmopathy.

At least ten counts were recorded for this clonotype. The chain couples TRBV28 to TRBJ2-7; maybe TRBD2 (5 bases). This CDR3 region has 15 residues. The germline gives CDR1 MDHEN, CDR2 SYDVKM. V lost 3 bases to trimming and J lost 3 bases, with 15 bases between them. CDR3 DNA sequence: TGTGCCAGCAGTTTCTCGAGCCGGGATAGCTACGAGCAGTACTTC. Translating it yields CASSFSSRDSYEQYF.

This chain connects TRBV3-1 to TRBJ2-4, with 11 positions matching TRBD1. The CDR3 consists of 16 residues. Germline loops: CDR1 LGHDT, CDR2 YNNKEL (reference sequence). V lost 3 bases and J lost 1; bases outside the gene matches: 2. The CDR3 coding sequence is TGTGCCAGCAGCCACCGGGACAGGGGGGCCAAAAACATTCAGTACTTC. Translated, it gives CASSHRDRGAKNIQYF.

This clonotype was found many times. The chain uses TRBV7-9 and TRBJ2-7, with D possibly being TRBD2 (6 bases). Trimming stripped 10 bases from V and 5 bases from J, with 18 bases between. This CDR3 has 13 amino acids. Germline values: CDR1 SEHNR, CDR2 FQNEAQ (reference sequence). In nucleotides, the CDR3 is TGTGCCACGAAGGAGGGTAATTACAACGAGCAGTACTTC. Encoded protein: CATKEGNYNEQYF. Full variable domain (rest looked up from reference TRBV7-9 and TRBJ2-7): DTGVSQNPRHKITKRGQNVTFRCDPISEHNRLYWYRQTLGQGPEFLTYFQNEAQLEKSRLLSDRFSAERPKGSFSTLEIQRTEQGDSAMYLCATKEGNYNEQYFGPGTRLTVT.

The sample holds many counts of this clonotype. The J gene is TRBJ1-1, the V gene TRBV5-1; D gene unclear. The germline gives CDR1 SGHRS, CDR2 YFSETQ. This CDR3 has 13 residues. Trimming took off 2 bases at V and 1 base at J, with 6 bases between the two ends. The DNA for the CDR3 is TGCGCCAGCAGCTTTGGATCGAACACTGAAGCTTTCTTT. It yields the protein CASSFGSNTEAFF.

In this sample, this clonotype turned up many times. This chain connects TRBV18 to TRBJ2-3, with D perhaps TRBD1 (5 bases). Per germline, CDR1 KGHSH and CDR2 LQKENI. This CDR3 contains 16 residues. The germline V and J ends were trimmed by 1 base and 3 bases, with 14 bases remaining between them. The CDR3 DNA reads TGTGCCAGCTCACCACAGGACACCCTTACTACAGATACGCAGTATTTT. Translation: CASSPQDTLTTDTQYF.

This clonotype turned up a few times. V and J are TRBV24-1 and TRBJ2-1, with D possibly matching TRBD2 (6 bases). This CDR3 has 16 amino acids. CDR1 and CDR2 from the germline V gene are KGHDR and SFDVKD. Trimming took 1 base from V and 6 from J, leaving 15 bases between them. DNA of the CDR3: TGTGCCACCAGTGATTTCCCTAGCGAGAGGTGCAATGAGCAGTTCTTC. Its protein is CATSDFPSERCNEQFF.

This clonotype was observed many times. The V and J genes are TRBV20-1 and TRBJ2-7; 7 bases map to TRBD1. The junction had 12 bases not matched to a gene; V was cut back by 5 bases and J by 2 bases. The CDR3 runs to 15 residues. Germline V gives CDR1 DFQATT, CDR2 SNEGSKA (reference sequence). Written as DNA, the CDR3 is TGCAGTGCTTCTCCGTCCCGGGACAGAGCCTACGAGCAGTACTTC. Translated: CSASPSRDRAYEQYF.

The table lists this clonotype with many counts. V usage is TRBV7-9 and J usage is TRBJ2-1; tentatively, D is TRBD2 (5 bases). Looked up from germline, CDR1 is SEHNR and CDR2 is FQNEAQ (reference sequence). V lost 5 bases and J lost 6, with 17 bases in between. The CDR3 totals 15 residues. The CDR3 protein is CASSAPRASGNEQFF. Here the CDR3 DNA reads TGTGCCAGCAGCGCTCCCCGAGCCAGCGGCAATGAGCAGTTCTTC.

In this sample, this clonotype turned up many times. This chain uses TRBV12-3 or TRBV12-4 with TRBJ2-5; 11 bases are a match to TRBD2. Trimming removed 2 bases from V and 4 bases from J; junction bases left unmatched: 6. The CDR3 covers 16 residues. CDR3: CASSLTTSGVGETQYF. As DNA, the CDR3 is TGTGCCAGCAGTTTAACGACTAGCGGGGTAGGAGAGACCCAGTACTTC.

Worth noting for this clonotype: The junction shows a germline mismatch at one end, possibly a read error. The CDR3 bases are TGTGCCAGCAGCCCGGTCCCCGGCGACGGCTGCACCTTC. Translation gives CASSPVPGDGCTF. The rearrangement links TRBV5-4 to TRBJ1-2; no firm D call. Germline CDR1 reads SGHNT; CDR2 reads YYREEE (reference sequence). CDR3 length equals 13 residues.

This clonotype has more than one count but fewer than ten. The chain links TRBV19 to TRBJ1-3; 10 bases line up with TRBD1. CDR1 is LNHDA, CDR2 SQIVND, per germline (reference sequence). Trimming took 5 bases from V and 0 from J; bases not matched to a gene: 7. The CDR3 is 17 amino acids. The CDR3 nucleotides read TGTGCCAGTAGTCCCACCGGGACAGGGGTCTCTGGAAACACCATATATTTT. Its protein is CASSPTGTGVSGNTIYF.

This clonotype was observed at least ten times. The chain carries TRBV27 and TRBJ1-1; TRBD1 might be the D (5 bases). CDR3 length: 15 amino acids. V lost 4 bases and J lost 7, with 19 bases in between. Germline V lookup: CDR1 MNHEY, CDR2 SMNVEV (reference sequence). This CDR3 reads CASSSYRSGGHEAFF. The CDR3 DNA reads as TGTGCCAGCAGTTCCTACCGCTCCGGAGGACATGAAGCTTTCTTT.